Below, one T cell receptor (beta chain) is given with its context. The antigen this receptor binds is unknown. No base qualities exist here, and no much larger clone lies one base off it. The method was PCR. Sequencing instrument: Illumina HiSeq 2000. TCRdb reran the public reads through fastp at Q25 and MiXCR, keeping productive beta chains. Under each unique CDR3 protein, matching rows form one entry showing the most common genes and DNA. This sample is represented by approximately 80,000 distinct CDR3 sequences; under 65% of them were singletons. The ten largest clones capture roughly an eighth of the sample. These data are taken from a study of CDR3 diversity in severe acne (dated by TCRdb to the late 2010s). The CDR3 runs 14 amino acids, cysteine and phenylalanine included. CDR3 DNA only is kept here, 42 bases in frame from base 1. Sequences SEHNR (CDR1) and FQNEAQ (CDR2) are obtained from the germline V gene (reference sequence). Trimmed from V: 5 bases; trimmed from J: 7 bases; junction bases lacking a gene match: 5.

The chain is encoded by TRBV7-9 joined to TRBJ1-4; 9 central nucleotides agree with TRBD1. This clonotype originated in a male donor in good health, without acne. Sample: blood. The sequenced DNA is TGTGCCAGCAGCCCCGGGACAGGGTCTGAAAAACTGTTTTTT. This is translated as CASSPGTGSEKLFF.